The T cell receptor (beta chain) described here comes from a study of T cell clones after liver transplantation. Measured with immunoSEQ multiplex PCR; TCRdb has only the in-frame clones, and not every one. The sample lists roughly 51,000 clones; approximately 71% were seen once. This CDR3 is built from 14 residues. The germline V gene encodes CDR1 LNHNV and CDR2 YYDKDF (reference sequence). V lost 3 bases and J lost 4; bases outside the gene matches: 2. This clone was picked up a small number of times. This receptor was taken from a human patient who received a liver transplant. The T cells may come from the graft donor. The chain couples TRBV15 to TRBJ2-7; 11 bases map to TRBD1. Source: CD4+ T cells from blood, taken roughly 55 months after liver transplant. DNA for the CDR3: TGTGCCACCAGCAGGGACAGGGGGCGTTACGAGCAGTACTTC. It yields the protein CATSRDRGRYEQYF.